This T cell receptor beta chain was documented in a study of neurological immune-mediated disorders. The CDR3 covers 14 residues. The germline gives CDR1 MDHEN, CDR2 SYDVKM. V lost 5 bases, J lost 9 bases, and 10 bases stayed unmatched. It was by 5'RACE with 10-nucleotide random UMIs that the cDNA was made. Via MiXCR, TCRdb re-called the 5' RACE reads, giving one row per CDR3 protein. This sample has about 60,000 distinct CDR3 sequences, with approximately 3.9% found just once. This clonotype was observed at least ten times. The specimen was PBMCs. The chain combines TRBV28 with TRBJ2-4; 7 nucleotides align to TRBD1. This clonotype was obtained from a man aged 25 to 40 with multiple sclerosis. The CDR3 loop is CASSDHTGVGIQYF. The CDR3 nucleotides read TGTGCCAGCAGTGACCACACAGGGGTGGGCATTCAGTACTTC.